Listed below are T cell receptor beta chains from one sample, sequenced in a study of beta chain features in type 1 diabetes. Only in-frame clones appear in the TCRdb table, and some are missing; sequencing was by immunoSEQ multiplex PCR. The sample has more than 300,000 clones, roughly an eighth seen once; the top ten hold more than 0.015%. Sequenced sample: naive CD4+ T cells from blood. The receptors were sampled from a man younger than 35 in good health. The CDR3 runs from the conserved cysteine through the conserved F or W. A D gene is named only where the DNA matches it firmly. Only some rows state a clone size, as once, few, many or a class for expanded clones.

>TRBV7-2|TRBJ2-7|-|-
CASSLDYLSYEQYF
TGTGCCAGCAGCTTAGACTACCTCTCCTACGAGCAGTACTTC
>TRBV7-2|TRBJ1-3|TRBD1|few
CASSFTGGDTIYF
TGTGCCAGCAGCTTCACAGGGGGGGACACCATATATTTT
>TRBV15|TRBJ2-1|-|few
CATSRAFQNNEQFF
TGTGCCACCAGCAGAGCATTTCAGAACAATGAGCAGTTCTTC
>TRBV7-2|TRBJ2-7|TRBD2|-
CASGGTSGPYEQYF
TGTGCCAGCGGCGGGACTAGCGGCCCCTACGAGCAGTACTTC
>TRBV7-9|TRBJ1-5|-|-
CASSLTGEGNQPQHF
TGTGCCAGCAGCTTAACGGGGGAAGGCAATCAGCCCCAGCATTTT
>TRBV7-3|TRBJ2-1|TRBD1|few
CASSLGTDYNNEQFF
TGTGCCAGCAGCTTAGGGACAGATTATAACAATGAGCAGTTCTTC
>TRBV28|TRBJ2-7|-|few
CASSLSPYEQYF
TGTGCCAGCAGTTTATCCCCATACGAGCAGTACTTC
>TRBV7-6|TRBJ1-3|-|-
CASSLPSSGNTIYF
TGTGCCAGCAGTCTCCCGAGCTCTGGAAACACCATATATTTT
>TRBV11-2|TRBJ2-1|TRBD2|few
CASSLGLAGDNEQFF
TGTGCCAGCAGCTTAGGACTAGCGGGTGACAATGAGCAGTTCTTC
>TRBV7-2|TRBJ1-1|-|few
CASSPLTSRLTEAFF
TGTGCCAGCAGTCCATTGACCTCACGACTGACTGAAGCTTTCTTT
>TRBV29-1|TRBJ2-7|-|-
CSVSEYYEQYF
TGCAGCGTTTCTGAGTATTACGAGCAGTACTTC
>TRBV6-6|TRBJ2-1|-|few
CASSRSSSYNEQFF
TGTGCCAGCAGTAGATCCAGCTCCTACAATGAGCAGTTCTTC
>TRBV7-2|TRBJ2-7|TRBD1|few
CASSSGQGSPYEQYF
TGTGCCAGCAGCTCCGGACAGGGTTCACCCTACGAGCAGTACTTC
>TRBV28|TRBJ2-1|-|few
CASSLRGAGLINNEQFF
TGTGCCAGCAGTTTGAGGGGGGCGGGACTAATCAACAATGAGCAGTTCTTC
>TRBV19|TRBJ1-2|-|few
CASSTWQRNNYGYTF
TGTGCCAGTAGTACCTGGCAGCGGAATAACTATGGCTACACCTTC
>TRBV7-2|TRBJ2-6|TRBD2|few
CASRVGLAGFSGANVLTF
TGTGCCAGCAGGGTGGGACTAGCGGGTTTCTCTGGGGCCAACGTCCTGACTTTC
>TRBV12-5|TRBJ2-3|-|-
CASGPGQINTSTDTQYF
TGTGCTAGTGGTCCTGGACAGATTAATACTAGCACAGATACGCAGTATTTT
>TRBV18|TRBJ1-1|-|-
CASSPTELTEAFF
TGTGCCAGCTCACCGACAGAACTCACTGAAGCTTTCTTT
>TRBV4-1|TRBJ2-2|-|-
CASSQDPLTGLFF
TGCGCCAGCAGCCAAGATCCGCTTACCGGGCTGTTTTTT
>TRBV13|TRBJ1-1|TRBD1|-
CASSLPGTGGPEAFF
TGTGCCAGCAGCCTCCCCGGGACAGGGGGGCCTGAGGCTTTCTTT
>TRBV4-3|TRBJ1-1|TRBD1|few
CASSQRGGGTEAFF
TGCGCCAGCAGCCAACGAGGGGGCGGCACTGAAGCTTTCTTT
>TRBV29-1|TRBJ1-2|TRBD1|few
CSVEPTGGGYGYTF
TGCAGCGTTGAGCCCACAGGGGGAGGCTATGGCTACACCTTC
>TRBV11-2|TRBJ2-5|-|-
CASSLDGTQYF
TGTGCCAGCAGCTTAGACGGGACCCAGTACTTC
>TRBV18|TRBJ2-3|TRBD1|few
CASSLKRTGDSTDTQYF
TGTGCCAGCTCACTAAAAAGGACAGGGGACAGTACGGATACGCAGTATTTT
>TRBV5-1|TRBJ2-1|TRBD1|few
CASSLGAGGIDEQFF
TGCGCCAGCAGCTTGGGTGCAGGGGGTATCGATGAGCAGTTCTTC
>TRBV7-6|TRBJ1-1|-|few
CASSQRRGGSEAFF
TGTGCCAGCAGCCAACGAAGGGGAGGGAGTGAAGCTTTCTTT
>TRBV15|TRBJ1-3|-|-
CATSIPSRDSSGNTIYF
TGTGCCACCAGCATTCCCAGCCGTGACAGCTCTGGAAACACCATATATTTT
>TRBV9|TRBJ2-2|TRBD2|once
CASTPSASGGTGELFF
TGTGCCAGCACGCCCTCGGCTAGCGGGGGCACCGGGGAGCTGTTTTTT
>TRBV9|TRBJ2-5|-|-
CASSVDFGETQYF
TGTGCCAGCAGCGTAGACTTCGGAGAGACCCAGTACTTC
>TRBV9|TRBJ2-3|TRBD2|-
CASSVEGLAGGTDTQYF
TGTGCCAGCAGCGTAGAGGGACTAGCGGGGGGGACAGATACGCAGTATTTT
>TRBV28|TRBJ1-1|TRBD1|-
CASSAGQGAQRAFF
TGTGCCAGCTCGGCGGGACAGGGGGCGCAAAGAGCTTTCTTT
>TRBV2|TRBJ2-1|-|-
CASSEGRLGTIRDEQFF
TGTGCCAGCAGTGAAGGCCGACTAGGTACAATACGGGATGAGCAGTTCTTC
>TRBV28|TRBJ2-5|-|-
CASSIQGSGTQYF
TGTGCCAGCAGTATACAGGGATCGGGGACCCAGTACTTC
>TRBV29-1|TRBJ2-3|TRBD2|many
CSVGEGSRTDTQYF
TGCAGCGTTGGGGAGGGAAGCCGAACAGATACGCAGTATTTT
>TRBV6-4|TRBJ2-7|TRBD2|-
CASSLDGTTYEQYF
TGTGCCAGCAGTCTGGATGGGACTACCTACGAGCAGTACTTC
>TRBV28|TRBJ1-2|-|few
CASPDTLNYGYTF
TGTGCCAGCCCCGACACTCTAAACTATGGCTACACCTTC
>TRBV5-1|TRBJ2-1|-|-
CASSLASAYNEQFF
TGCGCCAGCAGCTTGGCTAGCGCTTACAATGAGCAGTTCTTC
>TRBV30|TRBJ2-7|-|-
CAWSSRVEQYF
TGTGCCTGGTCCTCCCGGGTCGAGCAGTACTTC
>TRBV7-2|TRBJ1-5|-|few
CASSLDGSRNQPQHF
TGTGCCAGCAGCTTAGATGGCTCCCGCAATCAGCCCCAGCATTTT
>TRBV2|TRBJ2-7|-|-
CASRPVQASYEQYF
TGTGCCAGCAGGCCAGTACAGGCGTCCTACGAGCAGTACTTC
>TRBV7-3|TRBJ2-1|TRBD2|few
CASSRGATSAYNEQFF
TGTGCCAGCAGCCGAGGGGCTACTAGCGCCTACAATGAGCAGTTCTTC
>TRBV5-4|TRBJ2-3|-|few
CASSLVADTQYF
TGTGCCAGCAGCTTGGTCGCAGATACGCAGTATTTT
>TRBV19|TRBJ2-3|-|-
CASTAGGTDTQYF
TGTGCCAGTACCGCAGGCGGCACAGATACGCAGTATTTT
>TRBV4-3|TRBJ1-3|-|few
CASSRDMGGNTIYF
TGCGCCAGCAGCAGAGACATGGGTGGAAACACCATATATTTT
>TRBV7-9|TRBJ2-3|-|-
CASSRGTTDTQYF
TGTGCCAGCAGCCGCGGGACCACAGATACGCAGTATTTT
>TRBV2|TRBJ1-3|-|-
CASTGQLSGNTIYF
TGTGCCAGCACTGGACAGCTCTCTGGAAACACCATATATTTT
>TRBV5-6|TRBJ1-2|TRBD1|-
CASSWVDRGVYGYTF
TGTGCCAGCAGCTGGGTTGACAGGGGCGTCTATGGCTACACCTTC
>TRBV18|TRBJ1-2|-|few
CASSPPQGLLLVYGYTF
TGTGCCAGCTCACCACCCCAGGGGCTACTCTTGGTTTATGGCTACACCTTC
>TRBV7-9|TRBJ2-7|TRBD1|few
CASSLMHRGKDEQYF
TGTGCCAGCAGCTTAATGCACAGGGGAAAGGACGAGCAGTACTTC